The T cell receptor (beta chain) described here comes from a study of OX40 agonist ivuxolimab in advanced cancers. Study-level background: Ivuxolimab was delivered to patients intravenously every 2 weeks at doses spanning 0.01 to 10 mg/kg. Patients with prior anti-PD-1, anti-PD-L1 or anti-CTLA-4 therapy were eligible; 40% to 45% had some.

Whole-study results and caveats: Averaged across samples, CD8+ T cells carried more expanded clones than CD4+ did. The investigators did not determine what antigen specificity the expanded peripheral T cells had.

TCRdb's table, derived via immunoSEQ multiplex PCR, lists solely in-frame clones and lacks some. The sample has over 60,000 clones, roughly 80% seen once. About this clone itself: What it binds is not known.

Sequences were derived from CD4+ or CD8+ T cells sorted from blood, sampled in a trial of the OX40 agonist ivuxolimab. The TCR was taken from an adult with an advanced solid tumor such as melanoma, head and neck, liver or kidney cancer.

CDR3 sequence (DNA): TGTGCCAGCAGCCGGGGACCTTTGTGGGAGCAGTACGTC. Protein sequence: CASSRGPLWEQYV. The genes are TRBV7-9 and TRBJ2-7; D possibly matches TRBD1 or TRBD2 (5 bases each). The CDR3 is 13 residues long. Trimming took 5 bases from V and 7 from J, leaving 15 bases between them. CDR1 and CDR2 from the germline V gene are SEHNR and FQNEAQ (reference sequence).